A single sample is the source of the 31 T cell receptor beta chains below, sequenced in a study of blood T cell repertoires in COVID-19. The protocol was immunoSEQ multiplex PCR, while the TCRdb copy is restricted to in-frame clones and leaves out a portion. The table has 280,000 or so clones, 75% to 90% seen once. Sequencing used PBMCs or T cells enriched from blood (not recorded which). The receptors come from a man aged 30 to 45 who had recovered from COVID-19.

J is TRBJ1-1 and V is TRBV21-1. TRBV21-1 is assigned pseudogene status. The CDR3 loop spans 19 amino acids. The DNA for the CDR3 is TGTGCCAGCAGCAAATTGAGGGCCGGGCATGATAAGAAGGACACTGAAGCTTTCTTT. Residues: CASSKLRAGHDKKDTEAFF.

The chain employs TRBV4-2 and TRBJ2-7, with 8 bases that match TRBD1. From germline, CDR1 is LGHNA and CDR2 YNFKEQ. The V gene end was trimmed by 4 bases and the J gene end by 1 base; junction bases not matched to a gene: 9. The CDR3 loop spans 16 amino acids. The CDR3 loop reads CASSLQTTGDSYEQYF. For the CDR3, the DNA is TGTGCCAGCAGCCTGCAGACGACAGGGGATTCCTACGAGCAGTACTTC.

The chain links TRBV6-2 or TRBV6-3 to TRBJ1-5, with unresolved D. The V and J ends lost 0 bases and 7 bases respectively, with 10 bases between them. The CDR3 contains 14 residues. Germline V gives CDR1 MNHEY, CDR2 SVGEGT. The CDR3 reads CASSYSIRRQPQHF. Here the CDR3 DNA reads TGTGCCAGCAGTTACTCGATCAGGCGACAGCCCCAGCATTTT.

The CDR3 sequence is CASSLSVRQGENIQYF. Here the CDR3 DNA reads TGTGCCAGCAGCTTATCAGTCCGGCAGGGGGAAAACATTCAGTACTTC. This rearrangement joins TRBV7-2 to TRBJ2-4; 7 bases map to TRBD1. Germline CDR1 and CDR2: SGHTA and FQGNSA. The CDR3 has 16 amino acids. Trimming removed 2 bases from V and 5 bases from J; junction bases left unmatched: 9.

The genes are TRBV3-1 (or the pseudogene TRBV3-2) and TRBJ1-1, with no clear D. This CDR3 is built from 13 residues. The ends were cut back, 1 base at V and 4 bases at J, with 7 bases in the middle. The V gene's germline CDR1 is LGHDT and CDR2 YNNKEL (reference sequence). The CDR3 bases are TGTGCCAGCAGCCAAGTCGAGGGCACTGAAGCTTTCTTT. Protein sequence: CASSQVEGTEAFF.

The CDR3 loop is CASHAGRFDYGYTF. In nucleotides, the CDR3 is TGTGCCAGCCACGCGGGGAGATTTGACTATGGCTACACCTTC. The V and J genes are TRBV6-5 and TRBJ1-2; D is unclear. The germline V and J ends were trimmed by 8 bases and 3 bases, with 16 bases remaining between them. CDR3 length equals 14 residues. Germline V gives CDR1 MNHEY, CDR2 SVGAGI.

The genes are TRBV9 and TRBJ1-4; TRBD1 agrees at 9 bases. Per germline, CDR1 SGDLS and CDR2 YYNGEE. After removal of 3 bases from V and 6 bases from J, the junction contained 6 bases not matched to a gene. CDR3 length: 15 amino acids. Here the CDR3 DNA reads TGTGCCAGCAGCGAGGACGGGACAGGGTATGAAAAACTGTTTTTT. Translated: CASSEDGTGYEKLFF.

The chain employs TRBV3-1 (or the pseudogene TRBV3-2) and TRBJ1-1; 9 nucleotides line up with TRBD1. The CDR3 contains 15 residues. Germline V gene lookup returns CDR1 LGHDT and CDR2 YNNKEL (reference sequence). Unmatched junction bases numbered 11, after V lost 5 bases and J lost 7 bases. The CDR3 coding sequence is TGTGCCAGCAGCTCGGGACAGGGTGGGGATTTTGAAGCTTTCTTT. It is translated as CASSSGQGGDFEAFF.

The gene calls are TRBV6-1 and TRBJ1-2, with 9 positions matching TRBD1. Germline V lookup: CDR1 MNHNS, CDR2 SASEGT. The CDR3 sequence is 15 residues long. V lost 3 bases and J lost 4; bases outside the gene matches: 6. The CDR3 spells CASSEGTGPIYGYTF. DNA of the CDR3: TGTGCCAGCAGTGAGGGGACAGGGCCTATCTATGGCTACACCTTC.

The chain uses TRBV6-2 or TRBV6-3 and TRBJ2-2; D is possibly TRBD1 (6 bases). Trimming left V 3 bases short and J 4 bases short, with 12 bases between. The CDR3 is made up of 15 amino acids. CDR1 is MNHEY and CDR2 is SVGEGT in the germline V gene. The CDR3 loop is CASSYRQGLTGELFF. The CDR3 nucleotides read TGTGCCAGCAGTTATAGGCAGGGGCTCACCGGGGAGCTGTTTTTT.

This rearrangement joins TRBV6-4 to TRBJ2-2; TRBD1 matches at 7 bases. The CDR3 has 14 amino acids. CDR1 is MRHNA and CDR2 is SNTAGT in the germline V gene. Losses at the gene ends were 7 bases for V and 2 bases for J; bases not matched to a gene: 4. CDR3 coding DNA: TGTGCCAGCAAGAGACAGGGAAACACCGGGGAGCTGTTTTTT. As protein: CASKRQGNTGELFF.

This clone has more than one count but fewer than ten. The rearrangement uses TRBV19 and TRBJ1-1; a weak D match, TRBD1 (6 bases). The CDR3 has 14 amino acids. Germline assignment: CDR1 LNHDA and CDR2 SQIVND (reference sequence). The germline V and J ends were trimmed by 3 bases and 1 base, with 9 bases remaining between them. This CDR3 reads CASSILQGNTEAFF. CDR3 nucleotide sequence: TGTGCCAGTAGTATCTTACAGGGGAACACTGAAGCTTTCTTT.

The V call is TRBV4-2, the J call TRBJ1-4; D perhaps matches TRBD1 (5 bases). The ends were cut back, 0 bases at V and 7 bases at J, with 15 bases in the middle. The germline V gene has CDR1 LGHNA and CDR2 YNFKEQ. This CDR3 is built from 16 residues. The DNA for the CDR3 is TGTGCCAGCAGCCAAGATGGGGGGTATGACGGTGAAAAACTGTTTTTT. Translated: CASSQDGGYDGEKLFF.

The chain couples TRBV6-2 or TRBV6-3 to TRBJ2-3, with D maybe TRBD1 (7 bases). This CDR3 spans 14 amino acids. Germline V lookup: CDR1 MNHEY, CDR2 SVGEGT. The V end was cut by 2 bases, the J end by 8 bases, with 14 bases between. The DNA of the CDR3 is TGTGCCAGCAGTTACCAGGGGGGTGGAGGTACGCAGTATTTT. Translated, it gives CASSYQGGGGTQYF.

The chain is built from TRBV2 and TRBJ1-5; D gene ambiguous. V was clipped by 2 bases and J by 7 bases, with 18 bases between them. CDR3 size: 16 residues. Germline values: CDR1 SNHLY, CDR2 FYNNEI. The CDR3: CASSEWATTGSQPQHF. The CDR3, as DNA: TGTGCCAGCAGTGAATGGGCCACCACGGGGTCGCAGCCCCAGCATTTT.

The chain has TRBV19 and TRBJ2-1; 12 bases agree with TRBD2. Germline-derived CDR1 and CDR2 are LNHDA and SQIVND (reference sequence). With 5 bases clipped from V and 6 bases from J, the junction kept 5 bases outside the gene matches. The CDR3 consists of 15 residues. Written as DNA, the CDR3 is TGTGCCAGTAGTCTAAGACTAGCGGGGGTCAATGAGCAGTTCTTC. Its protein product is CASSLRLAGVNEQFF.

The rearrangement joins TRBV7-8 to TRBJ2-2; the match to TRBD2 covers 9 bases. This CDR3 comprises 19 residues. V was pared by 1 base and J by 2 bases, with 11 bases of the junction left unmatched. Germline CDR1 and CDR2: SGHVS and FQNEAQ. CDR3 amino acids: CASSLGWLAGLSNTGELFF. The CDR3 nucleotides read TGTGCCAGCAGCTTAGGTTGGCTAGCGGGGCTATCAAACACCGGGGAGCTGTTTTTT.

This rearrangement joins TRBV4-1 to TRBJ2-7; TRBD1 matches at 9 bases. This CDR3 region has 15 residues. Germline trimming cut 1 base from V and 3 bases from J; bases unmatched to any gene: 4. Germline-derived CDR1 and CDR2 are MGHRA and YSYEKL. DNA of the CDR3: TGCGCCAGCAGCCAAGCTGAGACAGGGGGCTACGAGCAGTACTTC. Protein: CASSQAETGGYEQYF.

The sample holds one count of this clone. V usage is TRBV9 and J usage is TRBJ2-1; 11 bases agree with TRBD2. The CDR3 runs to 16 residues. Trimming took 0 bases from V and 9 from J; bases not matched to a gene: 8. Germline values: CDR1 SGDLS, CDR2 YYNGEE. The CDR3, as DNA: TGTGCCAGCAGCGTAGGGGTAGCGGGGGGGCTTAGTGAGCAGTTCTTC. Amino acids: CASSVGVAGGLSEQFF.

The gene calls are TRBV5-1 and TRBJ1-6; D gene ambiguous. The V gene's germline CDR1 is SGHRS and CDR2 YFSETQ. V gave up 0 bases and J gave up 7 bases, with 8 bases separating them. The CDR3 runs 14 residues. CDR3 bases: TGCGCCAGCAGCTTGGGGCAGGAAAATTCACCCCTCCACTTT. This sequence encodes CASSLGQENSPLHF. Looking up the rest from reference TRBV5-1 and TRBJ1-6 gives the full variable domain: KAGVTQTPRYLIKTRGQQVTLSCSPISGHRSVSWYQQTPGQGLQFLFEYFSETQRNKGNFPGRFSGRQFSNSRSEMNVSTLELGDSALYLCASSLGQENSPLHFGNGTRLTVT.

The chain couples TRBV3-1 (or the pseudogene TRBV3-2) to TRBJ1-4; TRBD1 might be the D (5 bases). Germline-derived CDR1 and CDR2 are LGHDT and YNNKEL (reference sequence). The length of the CDR3 is 13 residues. Trimming took 3 bases from V and 8 from J, leaving 10 bases between them. DNA for the CDR3: TGTGCCAGCAGCCATCGGGGGGACGAAAAACTGTTTTTT. It specifies CASSHRGDEKLFF.

This clone was seen a few times. This sequence joins TRBV23-1 and TRBJ2-5; possibly TRBD1 for D (5 bases). TRBV23-1 has ORF status, its function being uncertain. Trimming removed 0 bases from V and 5 bases from J, with 13 bases in between. This CDR3 is 15 amino acids long. The CDR3 spells CASSQSGQGGETQYF. Here the CDR3 DNA reads TGCGCCAGCAGTCAATCGGGGCAGGGTGGGGAGACCCAGTACTTC.

At least ten counts were recorded for this clone. The gene calls are TRBV18 and TRBJ1-1; 7 bases fit TRBD1. The CDR3 sequence is 16 residues long. CDR1 KGHSH and CDR2 LQKENI come from the germline V gene. V dropped 3 bases and J dropped 4; count of bases not matched to a gene: 11. The CDR3 sequence: CASSPTAGGRGTEAFF. The DNA of the CDR3 is TGTGCCAGCTCACCTACGGCAGGGGGTAGGGGCACTGAAGCTTTCTTT.

The genes are TRBV14 and TRBJ2-1; D gene unclear. This CDR3 has 13 residues. The V gene's germline CDR1 is SGHDN and CDR2 FVKESK. Between the trimmed V and J ends, which lost 4 bases and 10 bases, there was a span of 14 bases. As DNA, the CDR3 is TGTGCCAGCAGCCTTCAAATAATCCAGGAGCAGTTCTTC. Amino acids: CASSLQIIQEQFF.

The chain has TRBV19 and TRBJ1-6; unclear D gene. V shed 9 bases and J shed 10 bases, with 22 bases lying between them. Germline V CDR1 and CDR2: LNHDA, SQIVND (reference sequence). This CDR3 has 15 residues. Written as DNA, the CDR3 is TGTGCCAGCTCGCACGGGCGGGCCGTAGGCTCACCCCTCCACTTT. This codes for CASSHGRAVGSPLHF.

For the CDR3, the DNA is TGTGCCAGCAGTTTAGTACAGGGAGCCACTGAAGCTTTCTTT. It translates to CASSLVQGATEAFF. The gene calls are TRBV27 and TRBJ1-1; TRBD1 might be the D (6 bases). The V end lost 2 bases, the J end lost 4 bases, and 11 bases lay between the germline ends. The CDR3 is 14 amino acids. Germline V gene data show CDR1 as MNHEY and CDR2 as SMNVEV (reference sequence).

V and J are TRBV2 and TRBJ2-7; maybe TRBD1 (6 bases). The germline V gene has CDR1 SNHLY and CDR2 FYNNEI. Trimming took off 6 bases at V and 3 bases at J, with 12 bases between the two ends. This CDR3 is built from 13 residues. The CDR3 bases are TGTGCCAGCAGGGAATGGACAGACTACGAGCAGTACTTC. This encodes CASREWTDYEQYF.

CDR3 nucleotide sequence: TGTGCCAGCAGCTTAGTGCTGGGGGCCGACTATGGCTACACCTTC. This translates into CASSLVLGADYGYTF. The rearrangement uses TRBV7-9 and TRBJ1-2; possibly TRBD1 for D (6 bases). The ends were cut back, 1 base at V and 3 bases at J, with 12 bases in the middle. Germline V gene data show CDR1 as SEHNR and CDR2 as FQNEAQ (reference sequence). This CDR3 is 15 amino acids long.

The chain has TRBV5-1 and TRBJ2-1, with 12 positions matching TRBD1. The CDR3 runs to 15 residues. Germline V gene lookup returns CDR1 SGHRS and CDR2 YFSETQ. J lost 6 bases, V lost 4 bases, and 5 bases had no gene match. The CDR3 here is CASSARDRGLNEQFF. CDR3 in DNA: TGCGCCAGCAGCGCCCGGGACAGGGGGCTCAATGAGCAGTTCTTC.

The rearrangement links TRBV18 to TRBJ1-6, with 7 bases fitting TRBD1. With 3 bases clipped from V and 9 bases from J, the junction kept 11 bases outside the gene matches. Germline lookup yields CDR1 KGHSH and CDR2 LQKENI. The CDR3 loop spans 16 amino acids. The CDR3 loop is CASSPSQGGWGSPLHF. The CDR3 nucleotides read TGTGCCAGCTCACCCTCCCAGGGGGGCTGGGGTTCACCCCTCCACTTT. The variable domain in full, completed from reference TRBV18 and TRBJ1-6, reads NAGVMQNPRHLVRRRGQEARLRCSPMKGHSHVYWYRQLPEEGLKFMVYLQKENIIDESGMPKERFSAEFPKEGPSILRIQQVVRGDSAAYFCASSPSQGGWGSPLHFGNGTRLTVT.

This chain uses TRBV2 with TRBJ2-5; 7 nucleotides match TRBD2. V lost 7 bases, J lost 7 bases, and 15 bases stayed unmatched. CDR1 SNHLY and CDR2 FYNNEI come from the germline V gene. This CDR3 has 15 residues. CDR3 in DNA: TGTGCCAGCAAGGGGACGCGCTCGGGCGGGGGGACCCAGTACTTC. This translates into CASKGTRSGGGTQYF.